This T cell receptor beta chain was identified during a study of T cells after yellow fever vaccination. General study findings and limits: Abundant clonotypes from the bulk population could contaminate FACS-sorted repertoires. Clonotypes shared by both compartments, CD4 and CD8, made up a small share.

From germline, CDR1 is MNHEY and CDR2 SVGAGI. This CDR3 has 15 residues. Losses at the gene ends were 2 bases for V and 2 bases for J; bases not matched to a gene: 3. UMIs and a universal primer site were added when TCR cDNA was made by 5'RACE template switching. Using its own MiXCR run on the 5' RACE reads, TCRdb lists one record per CDR3 protein. Of some 600,000 distinct CDR3 sequences listed, over 9% were seen once; the top ten hold about 15%. In regard to this clonotype: As yet, its antigen is unknown.

This clonotype was sampled from a man aged 25 to 40 who received the YFV17D yellow fever vaccine. This chain connects TRBV6-5 to TRBJ2-7; 10 nucleotides align to TRBD1. The sequenced sample was PBMCs, obtained on the day of the yellow fever booster vaccination. The CDR3 here is CASSYRDRGAYEQYF. The CDR3, as DNA: TGTGCCAGCAGTTACCGGGACAGGGGAGCCTACGAGCAGTACTTC.